This TCR beta chain stems from a study of blood T cell repertoires in COVID-19 (dated by TCRdb to 2018 to 2021). Turning to the overall study: Collaborator samples came from the United States, Italy and Spain and covered acute and convalescent phases of COVID-19. The material from the prospective study consisted of cDNA or gDNA derived from T cells, B-cell-depleted T cells, or PBMCs. Subjects who had been exposed to COVID-19, were actively infected with it, or had recovered from it provided the deeply sampled blood TCRbeta repertoires that made up the dataset. The repertoires were released in a freely available public database intended as a resource for research on the immune response to SARS-CoV-2. The samples were drawn from the first 160 participants of the ongoing ImmuneRACE study and from about 1,200 subjects provided by 6 global collaborators. Nearly every sample came with metadata listing a de-identified subject ID, COVID-19 status, age in years and sex. HLA class I and class II types, where available, came from metadata supplied by the sample provider rather than from assay-based typing.

As to this clone: What antigen it recognizes has not been identified. Base-call qualities are not available, and no considerably larger clone is one nucleotide away.

The paper as a whole reports these results and caveats: How much clinical and demographic metadata was included differed by source and by participant, and the metadata was provided uncurated.

There are 15 amino acids in the CDR3, from cysteine to phenylalanine inclusive. Only the CDR3 part of the read is kept: 45 bases, read in frame from the first base. V gives up 1 base and J gives up 0 bases, and the segment between their germline ends measures 9 bases. Sequences KGHSH (CDR1) and LQKENI (CDR2) are obtained from the germline V gene. Whole blood was collected in K2EDTA tubes by collaborating institutions according to the institutions' own protocols. For TCRbeta analysis, collaborators shipped samples as frozen whole blood, isolated PBMCs, or DNA extracted from either of those sample types. TCRbeta CDR3 regions were amplified from genomic DNA using the immunoSEQ Assay, a bias-controlled multiplex PCR. The paper's processing steps were these. Nucleated cell counts per sample were estimated from amplification of reference gene primers within the assay. To quantify the absolute abundance of each unique TCRbeta CDR3 rearrangement, sequence reads were collapsed and filtered. For each sample, productive Simpson clonality was calculated as the square root of Simpson's diversity index over productive rearrangements. The table was pulled from immuneACCESS by TCRdb, which kept in-frame rearrangements only. Such tables lose some clones; where checked, under half of the loss comes from unresolved V genes, and the rest has no known cause. V and J calls and clone size follow that table, whereas D and trimming were derived from the DNA. Recorded for this sample are approximately 77,000 clones; roughly 88% of them occurred a single time. The ten largest make up 2% of the sample.

The specimen was peripheral blood. The chain couples TRBV18 to TRBJ1-1; no D gene can be assigned with confidence. The sequence was obtained from a man aged 30 to 45 with acute or convalescent COVID-19. The CDR3 in this case is CASSPLNSLNTEAFF. The DNA is TGTGCCAGCTCACCACTAAACAGTCTGAACACTGAAGCTTTCTTT.